These T cell receptor beta chains were read from a single sample in a study of blood T cell repertoires in COVID-19. The method was immunoSEQ multiplex PCR; TCRdb's version includes in-frame clones alone and lacks a portion of them. The data hold roughly 150,000 clones, with approximately 86% observed a single time. What was sequenced was peripheral blood. The receptor source for this set is a woman of 80 years or more with COVID-19, enrolled during active disease. CDR3s include the opening cysteine and the closing phenylalanine or tryptophan. The D gene is left open where the match is weak. Clone size, where shown, is once, few, many, or a class for clones that have expanded.

abundance	v_gene	d_gene	j_gene	CDR3aa	CDR3nt
-	TRBV28	-	TRBJ1-1	CASSRAYTGRFEAFF	TGTGCCAGCAGCCGAGCCTATACCGGTCGTTTTGAAGCTTTCTTT
few	TRBV5-1	TRBD1	TRBJ1-1	CASSQGAGNTEAFF	TGCGCCAGCAGCCAGGGGGCAGGGAACACTGAAGCTTTCTTT
-	TRBV5-1	TRBD1	TRBJ1-2	CASSLDGTVYYGYTF	TGCGCCAGCAGCTTGGACGGGACAGTTTACTATGGCTACACCTTC
once	TRBV28	TRBD2	TRBJ2-5	CAHRGVAETQYF	TGTGCCCACCGGGGGGTGGCAGAGACCCAGTACTTC
-	TRBV19	TRBD1	TRBJ1-5	CASSIDRDRAKPQHF	TGTGCCAGTAGTATAGATCGTGACAGGGCGAAGCCCCAGCATTTT
-	TRBV5-1	-	TRBJ1-3	CASSPVVSSGNTIYF	TGCGCCAGCAGCCCCGTGGTCAGTTCTGGAAACACCATATATTTT
-	TRBV5-1	-	TRBJ2-2	CASSTGQTGGELFF	TGCGCCAGCAGCACCGGACAGACCGGAGGGGAGCTGTTTTTT
-	TRBV12-3/TRBV12-4	-	TRBJ1-5	CASSFQGNQPQHF	TGTGCCAGCAGTTTCCAGGGAAATCAGCCCCAGCATTTT
-	TRBV2	-	TRBJ1-1	CASGGREGGTEAFF	TGTGCCAGCGGAGGGAGGGAGGGGGGAACTGAAGCTTTCTTT
-	TRBV9	TRBD2	TRBJ2-7	CASSVVPTSGLEEQYF	TGTGCCAGCAGCGTAGTACCGACTAGCGGTCTTGAGGAGCAGTACTTC
few	TRBV7-6	-	TRBJ1-1	CASSPKANTEAFF	TGTGCCAGCAGCCCCAAAGCGAACACTGAAGCTTTCTTT
-	TRBV19	-	TRBJ2-1	CASRMSGYNEQFF	TGTGCCAGCCGTATGTCGGGGTACAATGAGCAGTTCTTC
-	TRBV19	-	TRBJ2-2	CASSTITGELFF	TGTGCCAGTAGCACAATCACCGGGGAGCTGTTTTTT
-	TRBV3-1/TRBV3-2	-	TRBJ2-6	CASSQEGITGTGANVLTF	TGTGCCAGCAGCCAAGAGGGGATCACAGGAACTGGGGCCAACGTCCTGACTTTC
-	TRBV19	-	TRBJ1-1	CASSTAGRTEAFF	TGTGCCAGTAGTACGGCAGGGAGGACTGAAGCTTTCTTT
-	TRBV5-1	TRBD2	TRBJ2-1	CASSLESTSGYNEQFF	TGCGCCAGCAGCTTGGAGTCGACTAGCGGATACAATGAGCAGTTCTTC
-	TRBV5-4	TRBD1	TRBJ1-1	CASSSRGTVNTEAFF	TGTGCCAGCAGCTCTAGGGGGACAGTGAACACTGAAGCTTTCTTT
-	TRBV19	-	TRBJ1-2	CASSIDPHRVHGYTF	TGTGCCAGTAGTATAGATCCGCATCGCGTCCATGGCTACACCTTC
-	TRBV4-1	-	TRBJ2-3	CASSQPLGGTDTQYF	TGCGCCAGCAGCCAACCATTAGGGGGCACAGATACGCAGTATTTT
-	TRBV7-2	-	TRBJ1-2	CASSLGGLYGYTF	TGTGCCAGCAGCTTAGGCGGATTGTATGGCTACACCTTC
-	TRBV27	-	TRBJ1-5	CASSQGTYSNQPQHF	TGTGCCAGCAGTCAGGGAACTTATAGCAATCAGCCCCAGCATTTT
-	TRBV20-1	TRBD2	TRBJ2-1	CSASRASGRSYNEQFF	TGCAGTGCTAGTAGAGCTAGCGGACGCTCCTACAATGAGCAGTTCTTC
-	TRBV28	TRBD2	TRBJ2-1	CASTPLGTSGRFGDNEQFF	TGTGCCAGCACTCCTCTCGGGACTAGCGGACGATTCGGGGACAATGAGCAGTTCTTC
-	TRBV19	-	TRBJ1-2	CASSIVPGDYGYTF	TGTGCCAGTAGTATAGTTCCAGGGGACTATGGCTACACCTTC
-	TRBV18	TRBD1	TRBJ1-1	CASSPGQGALVEAFF	TGTGCCAGCTCACCAGGGCAGGGGGCGCTTGTTGAAGCTTTCTTT
-	TRBV10-3	TRBD2	TRBJ2-1	CAISEYFRTSGGADNEQFF	TGTGCCATCAGTGAGTACTTTCGGACTAGCGGGGGGGCAGACAATGAGCAGTTCTTC
once	TRBV5-4	TRBD1	TRBJ2-1	CASSRPGQGFDEQFF	TGTGCCAGCAGCCGCCCGGGACAGGGGTTCGATGAGCAGTTCTTC
-	TRBV12-3/TRBV12-4	-	TRBJ2-1	CASSPGSYNEQFF	TGTGCCAGCAGTCCCGGGTCCTACAATGAGCAGTTCTTC
-	TRBV3-1/TRBV3-2	TRBD1	TRBJ2-2	CASSPRPGGNTGELFF	TGTGCCAGCAGCCCTCGCCCAGGGGGAAACACCGGGGAGCTGTTTTTT
-	TRBV9	-	TRBJ1-5	CASSPGTNQPQHF	TGTGCCAGCAGCCCAGGCACGAATCAGCCCCAGCATTTT
-	TRBV6-5	-	TRBJ1-3	CASRGPSGNTIYF	TGTGCCAGTAGGGGCCCCTCTGGAAACACCATATATTTT
-	TRBV19	TRBD1	TRBJ1-2	CASSSTGAYYGYTF	TGTGCCAGTAGCTCCACAGGGGCGTACTATGGCTACACCTTC
-	TRBV5-4	TRBD2	TRBJ2-2	CASSGGLAGFTGELFF	TGTGCCAGCAGCGGGGGACTAGCGGGCTTCACCGGGGAGCTGTTTTTT
-	TRBV4-1	TRBD1	TRBJ1-1	CASSQADRAGWAFF	TGCGCCAGCAGCCAGGCGGACAGGGCCGGGTGGGCTTTCTTT
-	TRBV19	-	TRBJ1-5	CASSTRQLVSNQPQHF	TGTGCCAGTAGTACAAGACAGCTGGTGAGCAATCAGCCCCAGCATTTT
-	TRBV7-2	TRBD1	TRBJ2-1	CASSSGTGGNEQFF	TGTGCCAGCAGTTCCGGGACAGGGGGCAACGAGCAGTTCTTC
once	TRBV4-1	-	TRBJ1-1	CASSQDRTAVRTEAFF	TGCGCCAGCAGCCAAGATCGGACAGCGGTTAGGACTGAAGCTTTCTTT
-	TRBV6-5	-	TRBJ2-3	CASSFTRLDTQYF	TGTGCCAGCAGTTTCACTAGGTTAGATACGCAGTATTTT
once	TRBV6-5	-	TRBJ2-2	CASRRSGGLTGELFF	TGTGCCAGCAGGCGGTCGGGGGGCCTGACCGGGGAGCTGTTTTTT
-	TRBV5-1	-	TRBJ1-2	CASSLESMGYTF	TGCGCCAGCAGCTTGGAGTCTATGGGCTACACCTTC
-	TRBV5-1	TRBD1	TRBJ1-1	CASSFITGGNTEAFF	TGCGCCAGCAGCTTTATAACAGGGGGGAACACTGAAGCTTTCTTT
-	TRBV18	-	TRBJ1-5	CASSPSAGNQPQHF	TGTGCCAGCTCACCGTCCGCGGGCAATCAGCCCCAGCATTTT
-	TRBV29-1	-	TRBJ2-3	CSVVVYRRTDTQYF	TGCAGCGTTGTAGTCTATAGGAGGACAGATACGCAGTATTTT
-	TRBV9	-	TRBJ1-1	CASSVDPGQNGLAFF	TGTGCCAGCAGCGTAGACCCCGGACAGAACGGGTTAGCTTTCTTT
-	TRBV6-5	TRBD1	TRBJ2-7	CASSPRDRVDEQYF	TGTGCCAGCAGTCCCCGGGACAGGGTTGACGAGCAGTACTTC
-	TRBV29-1	-	TRBJ2-3	CSATGDIGGADTQYF	TGCAGCGCCACTGGTGACATTGGTGGGGCGGATACGCAGTATTTT
-	TRBV6-2/TRBV6-3	-	TRBJ1-1	CASSSIMNTEAFF	TGTGCCAGCAGCTCTATAATGAACACTGAAGCTTTCTTT
-	TRBV18	TRBD1	TRBJ1-6	CASSLDRESPLHF	TGTGCCAGCTCACTTGACAGGGAAAGTCCCCTCCACTTT
-	TRBV15	-	TRBJ1-6	CATSRGAFDSPLHF	TGTGCCACCAGCAGAGGGGCCTTCGATTCACCCCTCCACTTT
-	TRBV27	TRBD1	TRBJ2-4	CASSTRDRGQNIQYF	TGTGCCAGCAGTACCCGGGACAGGGGGCAAAACATTCAGTACTTC
-	TRBV11-2	-	TRBJ2-7	CASSLVGNRAYEQYF	TGTGCCAGCAGCTTGGTGGGGAACAGGGCCTACGAGCAGTACTTC
once	TRBV3-1/TRBV3-2	TRBD2	TRBJ2-7	CASSPRTSGRFYEQYF	TGTGCCAGCAGTCCTCGTACTAGCGGGAGGTTTTACGAGCAGTACTTC
-	TRBV5-1	-	TRBJ2-5	CASSLPDSQETQYF	TGCGCCAGCAGCTTGCCCGACAGCCAAGAGACCCAGTACTTC
few	TRBV7-2	-	TRBJ1-6	CASSLQGIGSPLHF	TGTGCCAGCAGCTTACAGGGGATTGGCTCACCCCTCCACTTT
-	TRBV3-1/TRBV3-2	TRBD2	TRBJ2-3	CASSHPLADATDTQYF	TGTGCCAGCAGCCACCCCCTAGCGGACGCCACAGATACGCAGTATTTT
-	TRBV19	-	TRBJ1-5	CASSTSGGRGQPQHF	TGTGCCAGTAGTACCTCCGGGGGGAGGGGGCAGCCCCAGCATTTT
few	TRBV2	-	TRBJ1-5	CASSEGYHYSNQPQHF	TGTGCCAGCAGTGAAGGGTACCACTATAGCAATCAGCCCCAGCATTTT
-	TRBV7-2	-	TRBJ1-2	CASRPTGYGYTF	TGTGCCAGCAGGCCAACAGGGTATGGCTACACCTTC
-	TRBV15	TRBD2	TRBJ2-5	CATSGLARETQYF	TGTGCCACCAGTGGACTAGCGCGGGAGACCCAGTACTTC
-	TRBV11-2	-	TRBJ2-7	CASSLSSFSTYEQYF	TGTGCCAGCAGCCTAAGTTCTTTTTCGACCTACGAGCAGTACTTC